Below, 4 T cell receptor beta chains from the same sample are listed, as sequenced in a study of blood T cell repertoires in COVID-19. Clones were sequenced by immunoSEQ multiplex PCR, and TCRdb holds only the in-frame ones, with some missing. This sample has approximately 74,000 clones, with 88% found just once. Sequencing input: peripheral blood. The receptors stem from an older man with acute or convalescent COVID-19.

The rearrangement joins TRBV2 to TRBJ1-3; D unclear. The V end lost 4 bases, the J end lost 2 bases, and 12 bases lay between the germline ends. CDR3 length: 15 residues. Germline CDR1 is SNHLY and CDR2 is FYNNEI. The CDR3 DNA reads as TGTGCCAGCAGTGTTGGTAGGGAGGCTGGAAACACCATATATTTT. It codes for CASSVGREAGNTIYF.

V and J are TRBV5-8 and TRBJ2-7; 14 bases are shared with TRBD2. Germline CDR1 reads SGHTS; CDR2 reads YDEGEE. The CDR3 has 15 amino acids. V trimming: 4 bases; J trimming: 6 bases; junction bases outside the gene matches: 6. The CDR3 spells CASSRPGLAGAEQYF. The CDR3 DNA reads as TGTGCCAGCAGCCGTCCGGGACTAGCGGGAGCCGAGCAGTACTTC. Combining the CDR3 with reference TRBV5-8 and TRBJ2-7 gives the whole variable domain EAGVTQSPTHLIKTRGQQATLRCSPISGHTSVYWYQQALGLGLQFLLWYDEGEERNRGNFPPRFSGRQFPNYSSELNVNALELEDSALYLCASSRPGLAGAEQYFGPGTRLTVT.

CDR3 sequence (DNA): TGTGCTAGTGGTTTGATGGGCGGGTCTGAGCAGTTCTTC. This sequence encodes CASGLMGGSEQFF. The rearrangement uses TRBV12-5 and TRBJ2-1, with D perhaps TRBD2 (5 bases). The V gene lost 2 bases and the J gene lost 9 bases, with 11 bases spanning the gap. This CDR3 is 13 amino acids long. CDR1 is LGHNT and CDR2 is FRNRAP in the germline V gene.

This chain uses TRBV2 with TRBJ1-4; tentative D call: TRBD1 (5 bases). The CDR3 runs 15 residues. Trimming removed 2 bases at V and 3 bases at J, with 10 bases between. Germline-derived CDR1 and CDR2 are SNHLY and FYNNEI. DNA of the CDR3: TGTGCCAGCAGTGAAATCGTAGGGGCTAATGAAAAACTGTTTTTT. Amino acid sequence: CASSEIVGANEKLFF.